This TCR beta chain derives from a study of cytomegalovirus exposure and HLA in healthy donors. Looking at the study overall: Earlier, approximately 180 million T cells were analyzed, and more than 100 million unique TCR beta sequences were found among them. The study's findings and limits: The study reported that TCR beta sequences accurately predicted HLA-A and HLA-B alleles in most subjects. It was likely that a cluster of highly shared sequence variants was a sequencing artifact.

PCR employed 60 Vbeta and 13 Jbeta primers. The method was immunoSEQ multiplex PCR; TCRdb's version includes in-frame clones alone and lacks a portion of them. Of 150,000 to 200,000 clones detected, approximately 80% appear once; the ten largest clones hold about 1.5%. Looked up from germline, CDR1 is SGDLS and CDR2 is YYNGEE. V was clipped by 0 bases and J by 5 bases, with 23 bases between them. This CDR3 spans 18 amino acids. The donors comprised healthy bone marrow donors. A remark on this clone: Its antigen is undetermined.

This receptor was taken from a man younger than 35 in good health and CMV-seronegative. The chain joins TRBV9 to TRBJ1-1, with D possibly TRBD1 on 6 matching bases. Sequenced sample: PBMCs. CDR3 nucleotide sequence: TGTGCCAGCAGCGTAGCCTACGCCGGGACACCTAGAGGGACTGAAGCTTTCTTT. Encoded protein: CASSVAYAGTPRGTEAFF.